This T cell receptor (beta chain) was recorded in a study of OX40 agonist ivuxolimab in advanced cancers. Study context: A male proportion of approximately 83% was recorded, with mean age 60 years and range roughly 23 to 90.

CDR1 SGHTA and CDR2 FQGNSA come from the germline V gene. The CDR3 runs to 12 residues. V lost 5 bases, J lost 5 bases, and 6 bases lay in between. Study-wide results and limits: Among T cells, CD8+ cells averaged more expanded clones than CD4+ cells.

Assay: immunoSEQ multiplex PCR; the TCRdb copy retains only in-frame clones and omits some. The top ten hold roughly 0.5% of the sample, which has 65,000 to 90,000 clones, 85% seen once. Comment on this clone: Antigen unknown.

The TCR sequence derives from an adult with an advanced solid tumor such as melanoma, head and neck, liver or kidney cancer. The chain combines TRBV7-2 with TRBJ2-2; D unclear. The sequencing used CD4+ or CD8+ T cells sorted from blood, collected in a trial of the OX40 agonist ivuxolimab. The CDR3 region is CASSVYTGELFF. The CDR3 coding sequence is TGTGCCAGCAGCGTTTATACCGGGGAGCTGTTTTTT.